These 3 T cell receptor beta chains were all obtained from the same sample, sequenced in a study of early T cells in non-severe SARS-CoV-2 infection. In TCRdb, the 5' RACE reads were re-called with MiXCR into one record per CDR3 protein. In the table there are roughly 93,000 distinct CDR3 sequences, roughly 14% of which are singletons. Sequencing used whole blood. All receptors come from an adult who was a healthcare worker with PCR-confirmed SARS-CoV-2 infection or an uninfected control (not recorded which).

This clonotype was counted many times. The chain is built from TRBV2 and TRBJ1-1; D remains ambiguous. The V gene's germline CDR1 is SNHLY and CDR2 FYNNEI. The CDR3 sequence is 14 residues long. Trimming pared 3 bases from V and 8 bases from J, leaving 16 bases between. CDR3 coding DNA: TGTGCCAGCAGTGATCCGAAATGGGCCTCAGAAGCTTTCTTT. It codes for CASSDPKWASEAFF.

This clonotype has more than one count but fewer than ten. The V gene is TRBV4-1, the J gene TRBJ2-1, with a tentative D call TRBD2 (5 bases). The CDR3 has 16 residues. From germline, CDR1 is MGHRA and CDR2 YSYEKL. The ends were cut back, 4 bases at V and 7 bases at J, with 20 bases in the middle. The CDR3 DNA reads TGCGCCAGCAGCCCAGGACTCCCAAGTTCTCGGAATGAGCAGTTCTTC. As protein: CASSPGLPSSRNEQFF.

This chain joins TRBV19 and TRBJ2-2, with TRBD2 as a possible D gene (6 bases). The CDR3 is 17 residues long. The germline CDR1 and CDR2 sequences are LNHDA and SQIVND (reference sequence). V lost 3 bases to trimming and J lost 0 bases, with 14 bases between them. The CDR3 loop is CASSILLGGTNTGELFF. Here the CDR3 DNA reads TGTGCCAGTAGTATCCTCCTGGGGGGAACGAACACCGGGGAGCTGTTTTTT.